This TCR beta chain was documented in a study of blood T cell repertoires in COVID-19. Turning to the study itself: Acute and convalescent COVID-19 samples came from the United States, Italy and Spain.

This CDR3 comprises 17 residues. Per germline, CDR1 LNHDA and CDR2 SQIVND (reference sequence). Trimming removed 4 bases from V and 2 bases from J; junction bases left unmatched: 13. Authors' data handling: How many nucleated cells were present was estimated from reference gene primer amplification. Only in-frame clones appear in the TCRdb table, and some are missing; sequencing was by immunoSEQ multiplex PCR. V, J and clone size reflect that table, while D and trimming were determined from the DNA. The table shows roughly 65,000 clones, with approximately 85% occurring only once. The sequence came from a woman over 75 with active or convalescent COVID-19. This chain joins TRBV19 and TRBJ1-2; 7 positions agree with TRBD1. Sequenced input: peripheral blood. The CDR3 DNA is TGTGCCAGTAGTACCGACCCGGAGGGACAGATCAACTATGGCTACACCTTC. Protein sequence: CASSTDPEGQINYGYTF.